This TCR beta chain was retrieved from a study of blood T cell repertoires in COVID-19. Sequencing used immunoSEQ multiplex PCR; TCRdb keeps in-frame clones, though not all of them. The sample lists about 150,000 clones; about 87% were seen once. This clone was observed a single time. The CDR3 contains 13 residues. Germline V CDR1 and CDR2: SGDLS, YYNGEE. V lost 3 bases, J lost 5 bases, and 8 bases lay in between. This TCR was recovered from a human donor in a cohort sampled during active COVID-19. The chain recombines TRBV9 with TRBJ2-2, with D possibly TRBD2 on 6 matching bases. Sequenced material: peripheral blood. The CDR3 is CASSAGGTGELFF. The CDR3 DNA sequence: TGTGCCAGCAGCGCAGGAGGGACCGGGGAGCTGTTTTTT.